The clone carrying this TCR beta chain was observed a handful of times. The CDR3 has 14 amino acids. Trimming cost V 6 bases and J 0 bases; bases outside gene matches: 5. Germline loops: CDR1 SGHTA, CDR2 FQGNSA. This entry belongs to a study of blood T cell repertoires in COVID-19. About the research overall: The United States, Italy and Spain supplied acute and convalescent COVID-19 samples. T cells, B-cell-depleted T cells, or PBMCs provided the cDNA or gDNA that served as material.

Source study methods: Reference gene primer amplification gave estimated nucleated cell counts. Sequenced by immunoSEQ multiplex PCR; TCRdb stores in-frame clones only, minus some. The DNA was the basis for D and trimming; V, J and clone size are from that table. The table has around 160,000 clones, roughly four fifths seen once; the top ten hold approximately 11%. The sample was peripheral blood. This clonotype originated in a human donor in a cohort sampled during active COVID-19. The genes are TRBV7-2 and TRBJ2-7; 7 positions agree with TRBD1. As DNA, the CDR3 is TGTGCCAGCAGAAACAGGGGTGGCTCCTACGAGCAGTACTTC. It translates to CASRNRGGSYEQYF.